This paragraph covers one T cell receptor beta chain sequence. Its antigen is undetermined. This sample is drawn from a study of cytomegalovirus exposure and HLA in healthy donors. PCR primers comprised 60 Vbeta and 13 Jbeta primers. Clones were sequenced by immunoSEQ multiplex PCR, and TCRdb holds only the in-frame ones, with some missing. The repertoire holds fewer than 130,000 clones, around 83% seen once, with around 2.9% in the top ten. Germline CDR1 SGHKS, CDR2 YYEKEE (reference sequence). The CDR3 loop spans 19 amino acids. Losses at the gene ends were 3 bases for V and 0 bases for J; bases not matched to a gene: 12. Study observations and caveats: Per a later analysis, about 17,000 TCR beta sequences showed association with HLA alleles at 0.05 false discovery rate. There was a cluster of highly shared sequence variants that was likely a sequencing artifact. 87-base-pair reads could not separate some V segments, including TRBV6-2 and TRBV6-3.

This sequence was found in an older woman in good health and CMV-seropositive. Sequenced input: PBMCs. The chain links TRBV5-5 to TRBJ2-4; 10 bases align to TRBD2. The CDR3 nucleotides are TGTGCCAGCAGCTGGTACGGAGCGGGAGGGCTGATAGCCAAAAACATTCAGTACTTC. Residues: CASSWYGAGGLIAKNIQYF.